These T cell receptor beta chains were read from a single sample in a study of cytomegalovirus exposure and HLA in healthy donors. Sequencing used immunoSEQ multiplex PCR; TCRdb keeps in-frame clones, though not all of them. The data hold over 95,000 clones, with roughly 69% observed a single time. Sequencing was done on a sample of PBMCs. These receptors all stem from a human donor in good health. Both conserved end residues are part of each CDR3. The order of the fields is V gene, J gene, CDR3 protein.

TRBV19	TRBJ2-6	CASSIDRGQGIVGANVLTF
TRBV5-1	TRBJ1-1	CASSIRGGTEAFF
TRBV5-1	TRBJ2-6	CASRMDQGVLWGANVLTF
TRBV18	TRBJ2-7	CASSPDISRRTYEQYF
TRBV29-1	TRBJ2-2	CSALGLAGAPNTGELFF
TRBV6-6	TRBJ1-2	CASSFRQGLDGYTF
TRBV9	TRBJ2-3	CASSVRPAKDTQYF
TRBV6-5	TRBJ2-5	CASSYGTARQETQYF
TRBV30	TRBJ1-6	CAWSGTVPNSPLHF
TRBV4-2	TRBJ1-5	CASSQGGNNQPQHF
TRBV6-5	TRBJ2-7	CASSHPRGVPYEQYF
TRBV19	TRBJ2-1	CASSIRAYNEQFF
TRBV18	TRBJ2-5	CASSPLGETQYF
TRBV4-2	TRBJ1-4	CASSQYGTGDEKLFF
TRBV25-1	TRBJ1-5	CASSDTTGVDQPQHF
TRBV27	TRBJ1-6	CASRAGSGRVSPLHF
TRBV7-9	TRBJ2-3	CASSLPFRLAGRTDTQYF
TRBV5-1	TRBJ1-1	CASRPGGGNTEAFF
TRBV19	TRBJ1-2	CASSTDTTHYGYTF
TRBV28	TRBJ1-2	CASSWPLYEGYTF
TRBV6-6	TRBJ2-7	CASSYGTSYEQYF
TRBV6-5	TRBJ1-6	CAIAGQGNSPLHF
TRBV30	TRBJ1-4	CAWLWRKEKLFF
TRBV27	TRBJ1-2	CASSLGTYYGYTF
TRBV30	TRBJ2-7	CAWSRDFKDYEQYF
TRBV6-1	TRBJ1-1	CASSALTGGNTEAFF
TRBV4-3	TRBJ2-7	CASSQDLTGGDEQYF
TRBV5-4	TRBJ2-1	CASSRKQLSSYNEQFF
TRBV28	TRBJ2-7	CASFPRGGAMDEQYF
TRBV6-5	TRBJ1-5	CASRSTGDNQPQHF
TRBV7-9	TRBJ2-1	CASSLGSFSGIGANEQFF
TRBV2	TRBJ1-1	CASTGDNTEAFF
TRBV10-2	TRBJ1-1	CASSEGGAEAFF
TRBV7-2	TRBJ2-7	CASTRDRGGEQYF
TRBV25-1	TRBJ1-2	CASSEPTESIGYTF
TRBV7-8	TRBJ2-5	CASSLSARGETQYF
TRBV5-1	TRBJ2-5	CASSLGQGVETQYF
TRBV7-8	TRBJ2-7	CASSFQGAYEQYF
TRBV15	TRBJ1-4	CATRQQGINEKLFF
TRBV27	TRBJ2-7	CASTLRQGGEQYF
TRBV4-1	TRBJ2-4	CASSQGSRGGNIQYF
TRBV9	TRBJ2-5	CASSPSVGQGGETQYF
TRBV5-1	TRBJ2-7	CASSFFASGDLRDEQYF
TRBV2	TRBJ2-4	CASSPRLAQYF
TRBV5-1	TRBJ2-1	CASSLGETTSGEQFF
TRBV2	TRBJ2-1	CASSGVGTYEQFF
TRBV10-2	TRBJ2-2	CASGQILRGELFF
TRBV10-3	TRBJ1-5	CAISELTGANQPQHF
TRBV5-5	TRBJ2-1	CASSPAVDRLYNEQFF
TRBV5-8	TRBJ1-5	CASSSALNRDSFNQPQHF
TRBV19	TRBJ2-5	CASSITLPQGGETQYF
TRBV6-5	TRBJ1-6	CASTTTGPRNSPLHF